The clone carrying this T cell receptor beta chain was counted between two and nine times. The data were taken from a study of response to subunit inactivated influenza vaccine. TCRdb re-derived calls from the RT-PCR reads in MiXCR, one entry per CDR3 protein. The sample carries some 540,000 distinct CDR3 sequences, roughly 25% recorded once. The CDR3 covers 16 residues. CDR1 and CDR2 (germline): DFQATT, SNEGSKA (reference sequence). V lost 6 bases and J lost 7, with 25 bases in between. In addition, the sample was reused for a study of T cells expressing NK-cell markers. Per that study: In generating TCR beta cDNA, 5'RACE template switching with UMIs was used.

The clonotype comes from a man in his fifties or sixties who received an inactivated influenza vaccine. The V gene is TRBV20-1, the J gene TRBJ2-1; TRBD2 might be the D (5 bases). The specimen comprised CD4+ T cells sorted from PBMCs, sampled approximately 12 days after vaccination. In DNA, the CDR3 is TGCAGTGCCCACATTCGCCTCGACGACGCGGGTAATGAGCAGTTCTTC. Protein: CSAHIRLDDAGNEQFF.